This T cell receptor beta chain was observed in a study of identical twins. Study results and limitations: The authors drew conclusions from cross-sectional statistical analysis rather than following the same donors. Insertions were reduced in abundant cord blood beta clonotypes but not in memory repertoires.

This CDR3 comprises 12 residues. V was clipped by 8 bases and J by 4 bases, with 8 bases between them. Germline CDR1 LGHNA, CDR2 YSLEER. Template switching added a universal primer site, and cDNA bore unique molecular identifiers. Each CDR3 protein is one row after TCRdb ran MiXCR on the 5' RACE reads. The sample yields about 220,000 distinct CDR3 sequences, 6.5% to 8.5% seen once. This clonotype was detected a few times. Its specificity is not known. These same data were also listed under a study on yellow fever vaccine responses in identical twins.

The chain couples TRBV4-3 to TRBJ2-2; D is possibly TRBD2 (5 bases). Sequenced material: memory (CD45RO+) T cells sorted from blood. This receptor was identified in a woman aged 18-29 years in good health. The CDR3 nucleotides are TGCGCCAGCGCCAGCGGCACCGGGGAGCTGTTTTTT. Its translation is CASASGTGELFF.